This is a list of T cell receptor beta chains from one sample in a study of cytomegalovirus exposure and HLA in healthy donors. Sequencing was performed with immunoSEQ multiplex PCR; in TCRdb, only in-frame clones are kept and a portion is missing. The sample holds about 160,000 clones; 86% are singletons and the top ten take about 2%. The sequencing sample was made of PBMCs. These receptors originate from a young woman in good health and CMV-seronegative. Both conserved end residues are part of each CDR3. D genes are given only for firm matches. Expanded clones get a size class; other rows say once, few or many, or leave the size out.

TRBJ2-3	-	-	TRBV5-6	CASSLPRGGADTQYF	TGTGCCAGCAGCTTGCCCCGGGGCGGGGCTGATACGCAGTATTTT
TRBJ2-7	-	-	TRBV28	CASSPRLGSSSYEQYF	TGTGCCAGCAGTCCCAGGTTAGGATCCAGCTCCTACGAGCAGTACTTC
TRBJ2-3	-	-	TRBV9	CASSVLDYTDTQYF	TGTGCCAGCAGCGTACTAGATTACACAGATACGCAGTATTTT
TRBJ1-2	-	TRBD1	TRBV7-9	CASSARIQGSYGYTF	TGTGCCAGCAGCGCCAGGATACAGGGGAGCTATGGCTACACCTTC
TRBJ1-2	-	TRBD1	TRBV5-4	CASSWDRGGNGYTF	TGTGCCAGCAGCTGGGACAGGGGAGGAAATGGCTACACCTTC
TRBJ2-5	-	-	TRBV25-1	CASSEGLVGETQYF	TGTGCCAGCAGTGAAGGGCTGGTTGGAGAGACCCAGTACTTC
TRBJ1-5	-	-	TRBV27	CASSPGSNQPQHF	TGTGCCAGTTCTCCAGGGAGCAATCAGCCCCAGCATTTT
TRBJ2-1	-	TRBD2	TRBV13	CASSSRLAGEQFF	TGTGCCAGCAGCTCCCGACTAGCTGGTGAGCAGTTCTTC
TRBJ2-3	-	-	TRBV2	CASSSEGGTDTQYF	TGTGCCAGCAGTAGCGAGGGGGGCACAGATACGCAGTATTTT
TRBJ1-1	-	-	TRBV19	CASSVLSRGSATEAFF	TGTGCCAGTAGTGTTCTCTCCCGGGGGAGTGCCACTGAAGCTTTCTTT
TRBJ1-4	few	-	TRBV5-1	CASSLLASFNEKLFF	TGCGCCAGCAGCTTGTTAGCCTCCTTTAATGAAAAACTGTTTTTT
TRBJ1-1	-	-	TRBV28	CASKGGVTEAFF	TGTGCCAGCAAAGGGGGAGTCACTGAAGCTTTCTTT
TRBJ1-5	-	TRBD1	TRBV27	CASRKQGAYQPQHF	TGTGCCAGCAGGAAACAGGGGGCCTATCAGCCCCAGCATTTT
TRBJ2-3	once	TRBD1	TRBV19	CASGRGLSTDTQYF	TGTGCCAGCGGCAGGGGGTTATCGACAGATACGCAGTATTTT
TRBJ2-3	-	TRBD1	TRBV2	CASSAGTGGLTDTQYF	TGTGCCAGCAGCGCTGGGACAGGGGGCTTAACAGATACGCAGTATTTT
TRBJ1-4	few	-	TRBV6-6	CASSYGPRGKLFF	TGTGCCAGCAGTTACGGCCCCCGAGGGAAACTGTTTTTT
TRBJ1-2	-	TRBD1	TRBV19	CASRLTGVEGYTF	TGTGCCAGTCGCCTAACAGGGGTAGAAGGCTACACCTTC
TRBJ2-7	-	-	TRBV7-9	CASSLYIGSYPYEQYF	TGTGCCAGCAGCTTATACATAGGGAGCTATCCCTACGAGCAGTACTTC
TRBJ2-1	-	TRBD1	TRBV27	CASSLRDRGKAEQFF	TGTGCCAGCAGTTTACGGGACAGGGGTAAGGCTGAGCAGTTCTTC
TRBJ1-5	-	-	TRBV7-9	CASSFGGLNQPQHF	TGTGCCAGCAGCTTTGGCGGGTTAAATCAGCCCCAGCATTTT
TRBJ2-7	-	TRBD1	TRBV6-5	CASSRSGGRHYEQYF	TGTGCCAGCAGCCGATCAGGGGGTAGGCACTACGAGCAGTACTTC
TRBJ1-4	-	-	TRBV7-9	CASSPRLIGGEKLFF	TGTGCCAGCAGCCCCCGACTCATTGGGGGGGAAAAACTGTTTTTT
TRBJ2-7	-	TRBD1	TRBV6-6	CATHGTGGYEQYF	TGTGCCACCCATGGGACAGGGGGCTACGAGCAGTACTTC
TRBJ2-7	-	TRBD1	TRBV6-1	CASSPTGGFYEQYF	TGTGCCAGCAGCCCTACAGGGGGCTTCTACGAGCAGTACTTC
TRBJ2-7	-	TRBD2	TRBV28	CASSPGRAPSYEQYF	TGTGCCAGCAGCCCGGGGAGGGCCCCGTCCTACGAGCAGTACTTC
TRBJ1-2	once	-	TRBV30	CAWSVLTGGYGYTF	TGTGCCTGGAGTGTACTAACGGGGGGCTATGGCTACACCTTC
TRBJ1-4	-	-	TRBV4-1	CASSQGDRGNEKLFF	TGCGCCAGCAGCCAAGGGGATCGGGGTAATGAAAAACTGTTTTTT
TRBJ1-2	-	TRBD1	TRBV4-1	CASRHPGQGGGYTF	TGCGCCAGCAGACACCCGGGACAGGGTGGAGGCTACACCTTC
TRBJ2-4	-	TRBD2	TRBV7-2	CASTQWGLAAGNIQYF	TGTGCCAGCACCCAGTGGGGACTAGCGGCGGGAAACATTCAGTACTTC
TRBJ1-4	few	-	TRBV27	CASSLWADRSGKLFF	TGTGCCAGCAGTTTATGGGCCGACAGGTCGGGTAAACTGTTTTTT
TRBJ2-2	-	-	TRBV21-1	CASSFLGRATGELFF	TGTGCCAGCAGCTTCTTGGGGAGGGCCACCGGGGAGCTGTTTTTT
TRBJ1-2	-	-	TRBV19	CASSAQGTPRVGGYTF	TGTGCCAGTAGTGCACAGGGTACACCCCGTGTGGGAGGCTACACCTTC
TRBJ1-4	-	-	TRBV28	CASSQNRVLATNEKLFF	TGTGCCAGCAGCCAAAACAGGGTATTGGCAACTAATGAAAAACTGTTTTTT
TRBJ2-1	-	-	TRBV6-5	CASSTPGENEQFF	TGTGCCAGCAGTACCCCTGGGGAGAATGAGCAGTTCTTC
TRBJ1-5	-	TRBD1	TRBV5-8	CASSQPWTGTMMSQPQHF	TGTGCCAGCAGCCAACCATGGACAGGGACAATGATGAGTCAGCCCCAGCATTTT
TRBJ2-1	-	-	TRBV7-9	CASSTTQRESYNEQFF	TGTGCCAGCAGCACCACCCAACGGGAATCCTACAATGAGCAGTTCTTC
TRBJ2-1	-	TRBD1	TRBV5-1	CASSQGATFYNEQFF	TGCGCCAGCAGCCAGGGGGCCACTTTCTACAATGAGCAGTTCTTC
TRBJ1-6	-	-	TRBV6-1	CASSVASSNSPLHF	TGTGCCAGCAGTGTGGCTAGCTCCAATTCACCCCTCCACTTT
TRBJ2-5	-	TRBD2	TRBV5-1	CASSGGTSGGETQYF	TGCGCCAGCAGCGGAGGGACTAGCGGGGGGGAGACCCAGTACTTC
TRBJ1-2	few	-	TRBV10-3	CAMGGVDGYTF	TGTGCCATGGGGGGTGTGGATGGCTACACCTTC
TRBJ2-1	-	TRBD1	TRBV11-2	CASSLIRGRHNEQFF	TGTGCCAGCAGCTTGATCAGGGGGCGACACAATGAGCAGTTCTTC
TRBJ1-5	-	-	TRBV19	CASKPHRREGQPQHF	TGTGCCAGTAAACCCCATCGGAGGGAGGGTCAGCCCCAGCATTTT
TRBJ2-3	-	TRBD2	TRBV5-1	CASSAGTSGYTDTQYF	TGCGCCAGCAGCGCCGGGACTAGCGGATACACAGATACGCAGTATTTT
TRBJ2-1	many	TRBD2	TRBV28	CASSLKRGRLAGRNEQFF	TGTGCCAGCAGTTTAAAGCGGGGGCGGCTAGCGGGACGGAATGAGCAGTTCTTC
TRBJ1-1	-	-	TRBV28	CASSLWGGPTEAFF	TGTGCCAGCAGTTTATGGGGGGGGCCCACTGAAGCTTTCTTT
TRBJ1-3	-	TRBD1	TRBV2	CASRGTAGNTIYF	TGTGCCAGCAGGGGGACAGCAGGAAACACCATATATTTT
TRBJ2-1	-	TRBD2	TRBV7-9	CASKPSGRNEQFF	TGTGCCAGCAAACCTAGCGGGAGGAATGAGCAGTTCTTC